The T cell receptor (beta chain) under discussion was sequenced for a study of T cells in Graves' hyperthyroidism and ophthalmopathy. The authors deemed Graves' hyperthyroidism stable absent ophthalmopathy progression within 18 months. Patients aged 18 to 65 had newly diagnosed hyperthyroidism that had lasted under 2 months. It was RNA transcripts that yielded the amplified TCR beta CDR3 regions. TCR CDR3 regions were first amplified by RT-PCR with HTBI primers. TCRdb re-called the multiplex PCR reads with MiXCR, one entry per CDR3 protein. The sample carries roughly 580,000 distinct CDR3 sequences, 46% recorded once. As concerns this clonotype: Its antigen remains unknown.

Notes on the study in general: Ophthalmopathy was model-predicted a median about 6.9 months pre-onset. From stable hyperthyroidism, ophthalmopathy was separated by a 13 V-J model.

Germline CDR1 MNHEY, CDR2 SVGAGI. Trimming removed 6 bases from V and 0 bases from J, with 12 bases in between. CDR3 length: 14 amino acids. The sequenced material came from peripheral blood or thyroid tissue (not recorded which). V and J are TRBV6-5 and TRBJ2-7; D is possibly TRBD1 or TRBD2 (5 bases each). The TCR comes from a woman aged 18-29 years with Graves' hyperthyroidism. CDR3 sequence reads: CASRPGPNSYEQYF. As DNA, the CDR3 is TGTGCCAGCAGACCGGGACCGAACTCCTACGAGCAGTACTTC.